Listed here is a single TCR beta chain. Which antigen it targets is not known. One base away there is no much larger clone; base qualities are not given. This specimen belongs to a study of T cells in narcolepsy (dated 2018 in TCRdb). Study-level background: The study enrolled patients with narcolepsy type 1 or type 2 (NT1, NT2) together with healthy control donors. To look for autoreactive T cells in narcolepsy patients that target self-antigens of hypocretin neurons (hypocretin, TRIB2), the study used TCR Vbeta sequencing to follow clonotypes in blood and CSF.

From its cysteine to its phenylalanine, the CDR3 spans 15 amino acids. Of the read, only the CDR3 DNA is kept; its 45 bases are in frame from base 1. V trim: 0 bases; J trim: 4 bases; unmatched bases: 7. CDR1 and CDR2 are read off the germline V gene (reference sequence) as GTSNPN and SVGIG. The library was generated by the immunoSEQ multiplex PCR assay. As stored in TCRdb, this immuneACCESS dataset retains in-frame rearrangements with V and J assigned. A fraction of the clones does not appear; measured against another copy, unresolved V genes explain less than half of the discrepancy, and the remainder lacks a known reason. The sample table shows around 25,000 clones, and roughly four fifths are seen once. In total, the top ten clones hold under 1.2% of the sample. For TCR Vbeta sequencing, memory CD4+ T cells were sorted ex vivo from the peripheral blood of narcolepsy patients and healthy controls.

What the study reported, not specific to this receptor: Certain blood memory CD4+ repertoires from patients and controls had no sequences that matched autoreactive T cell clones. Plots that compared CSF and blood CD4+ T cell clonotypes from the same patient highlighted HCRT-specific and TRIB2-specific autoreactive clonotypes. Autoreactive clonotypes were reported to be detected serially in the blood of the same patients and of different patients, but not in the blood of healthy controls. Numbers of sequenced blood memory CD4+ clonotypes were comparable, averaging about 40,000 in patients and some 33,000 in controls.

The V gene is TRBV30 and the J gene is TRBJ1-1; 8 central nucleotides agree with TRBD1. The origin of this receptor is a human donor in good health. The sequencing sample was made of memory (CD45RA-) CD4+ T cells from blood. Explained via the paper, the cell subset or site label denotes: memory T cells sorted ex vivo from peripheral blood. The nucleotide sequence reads TGTGCCTGGAGTGTACCCGACAGGGGAGGCACTGAAGCTTTCTTT. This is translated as CAWSVPDRGGTEAFF.